This T cell receptor (beta chain) was recovered during a study of cytomegalovirus exposure and HLA in healthy donors. General study results and limits: Reportedly, cytomegalovirus status was diagnosed with high sensitivity and specificity. Later work showed greater clonal expansion in HLA-associated TCR beta chains than in equally common others.

The PCR employed 60 Vbeta primers together with 13 Jbeta primers. TCRdb keeps only in-frame clones here, not all; method: immunoSEQ multiplex PCR. The repertoire consists of 150,000 or so clones, with roughly 80% occurring once and the leading ten covering around 3.3%. A note on this clone: Its antigen is as yet unknown.

The germline V gene has CDR1 SGHRS and CDR2 YFSETQ. J lost 3 bases, V lost 4 bases, and 3 bases had no gene match. CDR3 length: 14 residues. The V gene is TRBV5-1, the J gene TRBJ2-1; 8 bases line up with TRBD2. This receptor was obtained from a middle-aged woman in good health and CMV-seronegative. The specimen was PBMCs. This CDR3 is CASSRLALYNEQFF. The CDR3 nucleotides read TGCGCCAGCAGCCGACTAGCGCTCTACAATGAGCAGTTCTTC.